Listed here are 28 T cell receptor beta chains from one sample, sequenced in a study of CXCR4 blockade with PD-1 therapy in pancreatic cancer. The protocol was immunoSEQ multiplex PCR, while the TCRdb copy is restricted to in-frame clones and leaves out a portion. The data contain under 1,500 clones, around 40% of them seen just once; the ten biggest clones take up 15% to 20%. The sequenced material came from tumor tissue. The origin of the receptors is a human donor with pancreatic ductal adenocarcinoma.

By share, this clone counts as large. The chain couples TRBV11-3 to TRBJ1-4; 7 positions agree with TRBD1. This CDR3 contains 14 residues. Germline CDR1 is SGHNT and CDR2 is YENEEA. V was clipped by 5 bases and J by 4 bases; unmatched bases: 4. The CDR3 loop reads CASSPGQSNEKLFF. CDR3 coding DNA: TGTGCCAGCAGCCCGGGACAGAGTAATGAAAAACTGTTTTTT.

The V gene is TRBV6-8, the J gene TRBJ1-6; 8 nucleotides align to TRBD1. The CDR3 has 15 amino acids. Per the germline V gene, CDR1 is MNHGY and CDR2 is SAAAGT. The trim removed 0 bases at V and 8 bases at J, leaving 3 bases unmatched. CDR3 nucleotide sequence: TGTGCCAGCAGTTACTCACGACAGGGGCATTCACCCCTCCACTTT. It yields the protein CASSYSRQGHSPLHF.

By its share, this clone is large. V usage is TRBV11-3 and J usage is TRBJ1-1; no reliable D call. The CDR3 sequence is 14 residues long. Germline CDR1 SGHNT, CDR2 YENEEA. The V end was cut by 7 bases, the J end by 7 bases, with 19 bases between. The CDR3 is CASTSRRREVEAFF. CDR3 nucleotides: TGTGCCAGCACCTCCCGTCGGAGGGAGGTTGAAGCTTTCTTT.

This clone was seen only a few times. The V and J genes are TRBV19 and TRBJ2-5; TRBD1 aligns across 9 bases. The length of the CDR3 is 18 residues. Germline V gives CDR1 LNHDA, CDR2 SQIVND (reference sequence). After removal of 5 bases from V and 0 bases from J, the junction contained 13 bases not matched to a gene. This chain's CDR3 is CASSPKPFGTGNQETQYF. In DNA, the CDR3 is TGTGCCAGTAGTCCGAAACCCTTCGGGACAGGGAACCAAGAGACCCAGTACTTC. Full variable domain (rest looked up from reference TRBV19 and TRBJ2-5): DGGITQSPKYLFRKEGQNVTLSCEQNLNHDAMYWYRQDPGQGLRLIYYSQIVNDFQKGDIAEGYSVSREKKESFPLTVTSAQKNPTAFYLCASSPKPFGTGNQETQYFGPGTRLLVL.

There are a few counts of this clone. This chain joins TRBV25-1 and TRBJ2-6; no clear D. CDR1 is MGHDK and CDR2 is SYGVNS in the germline V gene. Trimming stripped 6 bases from V and 0 bases from J, with 6 bases between. The length of the CDR3 is 14 residues. This chain's CDR3 is CASRPGSGANVLTF. CDR3 in DNA: TGTGCCAGCAGACCAGGCTCTGGGGCCAACGTCCTGACTTTC.

The chain recombines TRBV14 with TRBJ1-4; D gene unclear. Germline CDR1 and CDR2: SGHDN and FVKESK. With 0 bases removed from V and 5 bases from J, the gap between germline ends came to 16 bases. The CDR3 is 17 amino acids. The CDR3 sequence is CASSQEWFGVGNEKLFF. CDR3 nucleotides: TGTGCCAGCAGCCAAGAATGGTTCGGTGTTGGGAATGAAAAACTGTTTTTT.

The chain is built from TRBV27 and TRBJ1-2, with 8 positions matching TRBD1. The CDR3 is made up of 13 amino acids. V gave up 3 bases and J gave up 7 bases; unmatched junction bases: 4. CDR1 and CDR2 (germline): MNHEY, SMNVEV (reference sequence). Here the CDR3 reads CASSFQGAGGYTF. The DNA for the CDR3 is TGTGCCAGCAGTTTTCAGGGGGCGGGTGGCTACACCTTC.

By share of the sample, this clone is medium-sized. The genes are TRBV2 and TRBJ2-5, with 8 bases aligning to TRBD2. Trimming removed 4 bases from V and 2 bases from J; junction bases left unmatched: 6. The CDR3 covers 15 residues. Germline lookup yields CDR1 SNHLY and CDR2 FYNNEI. CDR3 DNA: TGTGCCAGCAGTGCGACGGGGGGGACACAAGAGACCCAGTACTTC. Translating gives CASSATGGTQETQYF.

The CDR3 sequence is CASSRDRNTGELFF. CDR3 DNA: TGTGCCAGTAGTCGCGATAGGAACACCGGGGAGCTGTTTTTT. The rearrangement uses TRBV19 and TRBJ2-2; the D is unclear. Trimming cost V 5 bases and J 1 base, with 8 bases left between them. The CDR3 consists of 14 residues. Germline CDR1 and CDR2: LNHDA and SQIVND (reference sequence).

V usage is TRBV19 and J usage is TRBJ1-1; D gene ambiguous. Per the germline V gene, CDR1 is LNHDA and CDR2 is SQIVND (reference sequence). The CDR3 runs to 12 residues. V was trimmed by 7 bases and J by 6 bases, leaving 12 bases between them. The CDR3 DNA reads as TGTGCCAGTACGCAGAGCGACGCTGAAGCTTTCTTT. It translates to CASTQSDAEAFF. Supplemented by reference TRBV19 and TRBJ1-1, the full variable domain reads DGGITQSPKYLFRKEGQNVTLSCEQNLNHDAMYWYRQDPGQGLRLIYYSQIVNDFQKGDIAEGYSVSREKKESFPLTVTSAQKNPTAFYLCASTQSDAEAFFGQGTRLTVV.

The chain employs TRBV28 and TRBJ2-5, with D perhaps assigned TRBD1 or TRBD2 (6 bases each). Germline assignment: CDR1 MDHEN and CDR2 SYDVKM. CDR3 length equals 15 residues. V was cut by 4 bases and J by 5 bases, with 17 bases left in between. For the CDR3, the DNA is TGTGCCAGCAGTTATAGGGGGGATGCGGGGGAGACCCAGTACTTC. It encodes CASSYRGDAGETQYF.

The chain links TRBV7-6 to TRBJ1-6, with TRBD1 identical over 9 bases. The CDR3 has 15 amino acids. Germline V lookup: CDR1 SGHVS, CDR2 FNYEAQ. The ends lost 2 bases at V and 11 bases at J; junction bases unmatched: 7. The CDR3 DNA is TGTGCCAGCAGCTTAACGGGGACAGGGTTCGCACCCCTCCACTTT. Its protein is CASSLTGTGFAPLHF. Full variable domain (missing parts from reference TRBV7-6 and TRBJ1-6): GAGVSQSPRYKVTKRGQDVALRCDPISGHVSLYWYRQALGQGPEFLTYFNYEAQQDKSGLPNDRFSAERPEGSISTLTIQRTEQRDSAMYRCASSLTGTGFAPLHFGNGTRLTVT.

This rearrangement joins TRBV7-7 to TRBJ1-1; D possibly corresponds to TRBD1 (5 bases). Germline lookup yields CDR1 SSHAT and CDR2 FNYEAQ (reference sequence). The V and J ends lost 4 bases and 0 bases respectively, with 15 bases between them. CDR3 size: 16 residues. For the CDR3, the DNA is TGTGCCAGCAGCTGGGGACCAGACCCTCTGAACACTGAAGCTTTCTTT. Translation: CASSWGPDPLNTEAFF.

The rearrangement links TRBV25-1 to TRBJ2-6; unclear D gene. Germline V gene sequence: CDR1 MGHDK, CDR2 SYGVNS. V was clipped by 6 bases and J by 0 bases, with 6 bases between them. The CDR3 extends over 14 amino acids. The CDR3 nucleotides read TGTGCCAGCAGAGGAGACTCTGGGGCCAACGTCCTGACTTTC. This encodes CASRGDSGANVLTF.

V gene TRBV19 combines with J gene TRBJ2-3, with TRBD2 identical over 7 bases. V dropped 5 bases and J dropped 3; count of bases not matched to a gene: 5. The V gene's germline CDR1 is LNHDA and CDR2 SQIVND (reference sequence). The CDR3 extends over 14 amino acids. This CDR3 reads CASSRGVETDTQYF. CDR3 coding DNA: TGTGCCAGTAGTCGGGGGGTGGAAACAGATACGCAGTATTTT. Combining the CDR3 with reference TRBV19 and TRBJ2-3 gives the whole variable domain DGGITQSPKYLFRKEGQNVTLSCEQNLNHDAMYWYRQDPGQGLRLIYYSQIVNDFQKGDIAEGYSVSREKKESFPLTVTSAQKNPTAFYLCASSRGVETDTQYFGPGTRLTVL.

In this sample, this clone turned up a few times. The chain carries TRBV2 and TRBJ2-1; no firm D call. CDR1 and CDR2 (germline): SNHLY, FYNNEI. The CDR3 covers 12 residues. V lost 6 bases to trimming and J lost 0 bases, with 3 bases between them. CDR3 sequence: CASRSSYNEQFF. The CDR3 nucleotides read TGTGCCAGCAGAAGCTCCTACAATGAGCAGTTCTTC.

There are a few counts of this clone. This chain links TRBV6-8 with TRBJ2-3; D unclear. Trimming shortened V by 7 bases and J by 6 bases, and 17 bases separated the two germline ends. Germline-derived CDR1 and CDR2 are MNHGY and SAAAGT. The CDR3 length is 14 residues. Written as DNA, the CDR3 is TGTGCCAGCAAGACATCCTCCTCACAGGATACGCAGTATTTT. Its translation: CASKTSSSQDTQYF.

This clone has just a few counts. This chain links TRBV11-3 with TRBJ2-1; 7 nucleotides align to TRBD2. Trimming removed 6 bases from V and 5 bases from J; junction bases left unmatched: 13. In germline, CDR1 is SGHNT, CDR2 YENEEA. This CDR3 region has 16 residues. The CDR3 DNA is TGTGCCAGCAGTAATTGGGGGGGGTCCCTCCACAATGAGCAGTTCTTC. Translation: CASSNWGGSLHNEQFF.

The rearrangement links TRBV18 to TRBJ1-2, with a possible D match to TRBD1 (5 bases). This CDR3 region has 16 residues. Trimming took 3 bases from V and 4 from J, leaving 18 bases between them. The germline V gene encodes CDR1 KGHSH and CDR2 LQKENI. CDR3 region: CASSPTSDKSIYGYTF. CDR3 bases: TGTGCCAGCTCACCGACTTCGGACAAATCCATCTATGGCTACACCTTC.

This clone was seen more than once but under ten times. V gene TRBV11-3 combines with J gene TRBJ1-1; 12 nucleotides match TRBD1. V trimming: 2 bases; J trimming: 3 bases; junction bases outside the gene matches: 7. This CDR3 comprises 17 residues. Germline V CDR1 and CDR2: SGHNT, YENEEA. DNA of the CDR3: TGTGCCAGCAGCTTACCCCCGGGACAGGGGGCGTACACTGAAGCTTTCTTT. Translation: CASSLPPGQGAYTEAFF.

The chain employs TRBV4-1 and TRBJ1-2; TRBD1 agrees at 9 bases. Germline V gives CDR1 MGHRA, CDR2 YSYEKL. V gave up 4 bases and J gave up 3 bases; unmatched junction bases: 12. The CDR3 contains 17 residues. The CDR3 reads CASSRQWGTGSDYGYTF. DNA of the CDR3: TGCGCCAGCAGCCGCCAATGGGGGACAGGGTCTGACTATGGCTACACCTTC.

The chain is built from TRBV15 and TRBJ1-3; 7 bases map to TRBD1. The CDR3 covers 15 residues. Germline assignment: CDR1 LNHNV and CDR2 YYDKDF (reference sequence). Unmatched junction bases numbered 9, after V lost 8 bases and J lost 2 bases. The CDR3 reads CATSPTGTAGNTIYF. In nucleotides, the CDR3 is TGTGCCACCTCGCCTACCGGGACAGCTGGAAACACCATATATTTT. Full variable domain (remainder filled in from reference TRBV15 and TRBJ1-3): DAMVIQNPRYQVTQFGKPVTLSCSQTLNHNVMYWYQQKSSQAPKLLFHYYDKDFNNEADTPDNFQSRRPNTSFCFLDIRSPGLGDTAMYLCATSPTGTAGNTIYFGEGSWLTVV.

This clone was recorded a few times. The chain joins TRBV6-8 to TRBJ1-1; a weak D match, TRBD1 (6 bases). Trimming removed 4 bases at V and 5 bases at J, with 14 bases between. CDR1 is MNHGY, CDR2 SAAAGT, per germline. CDR3 length: 14 residues. CDR3 bases: TGTGCCAGCAGTTCAAGCGGAGGGGGTACTGAAGCTTTCTTT. Translated: CASSSSGGGTEAFF.

This chain uses TRBV5-1 with TRBJ2-7; a possible D gene is TRBD1 (6 bases). The CDR3 sequence is 15 residues long. With 2 bases removed from V and 2 bases from J, the gap between germline ends came to 14 bases. Germline CDR1 reads SGHRS; CDR2 reads YFSETQ. Written as DNA, the CDR3 is TGCGCCAGCAGCTTACAGGGAGCCCCTACCTACGAGCAGTACTTC. Protein sequence: CASSLQGAPTYEQYF.

The rearrangement uses TRBV12-5 and TRBJ1-1; D is ambiguous. The germline CDR1 and CDR2 sequences are LGHNT and FRNRAP. Trimming pared 5 bases from V and 4 bases from J, leaving 23 bases between. This CDR3 has 17 amino acids. This CDR3 is CASGTPIGTPTLTEAFF. DNA of the CDR3: TGTGCTAGTGGTACCCCCATCGGCACTCCTACTCTCACTGAAGCTTTCTTT.

The V gene is TRBV18, the J gene TRBJ2-7, with a weak D call TRBD1 (5 bases). CDR1 and CDR2 (germline): KGHSH, LQKENI. V lost 5 bases and J lost 2, with 22 bases in between. The CDR3 covers 17 residues. The CDR3 DNA sequence: TGTGCCAGCTCATATTACATCCCCGGACACAGGACCTACGAGCAGTACTTC. Translated: CASSYYIPGHRTYEQYF.

The sample holds a few counts of this clone. This rearrangement joins TRBV7-6 to TRBJ2-3, with 9 bases lining up with TRBD1. CDR3 length: 15 residues. V lost 1 base and J lost 5; bases outside the gene matches: 4. Germline CDR1 and CDR2: SGHVS and FNYEAQ. This chain's CDR3 is CASSLGRDREDTQYF. CDR3 DNA: TGTGCCAGCAGCTTAGGCCGGGACAGGGAAGATACGCAGTATTTT.

In this sample, this clone turned up a few times. The chain is built from TRBV12-5 and TRBJ2-3, with D tentatively TRBD2 (6 bases). The CDR3 consists of 14 residues. Trimming removed 1 base from V and 1 base from J, with 6 bases in between. In germline, CDR1 is LGHNT, CDR2 FRNRAP. In nucleotides, the CDR3 is TGTGCTAGTGGTTTGGGCGGGGGCACAGATACGCAGTATTTT. It is translated as CASGLGGGTDTQYF. The variable domain in full, completed from reference TRBV12-5 and TRBJ2-3, reads DARVTQTPRHKVTEMGQEVTMRCQPILGHNTVFWYRQTMMQGLELLAYFRNRAPLDDSGMPKDRFSAEMPDATLATLKIQPSEPRDSAVYFCASGLGGGTDTQYFGPGTRLTVL.